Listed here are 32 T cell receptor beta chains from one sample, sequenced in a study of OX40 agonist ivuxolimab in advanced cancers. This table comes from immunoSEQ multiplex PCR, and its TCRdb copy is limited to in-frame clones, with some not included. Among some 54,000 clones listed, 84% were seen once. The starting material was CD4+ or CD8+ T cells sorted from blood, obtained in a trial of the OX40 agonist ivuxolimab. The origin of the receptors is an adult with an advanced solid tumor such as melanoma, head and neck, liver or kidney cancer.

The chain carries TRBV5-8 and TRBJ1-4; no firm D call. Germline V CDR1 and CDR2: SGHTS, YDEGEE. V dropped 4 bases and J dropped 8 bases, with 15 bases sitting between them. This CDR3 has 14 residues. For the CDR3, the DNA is TGTGCCAGCAGCGTTTCCGGAGGTGGAGAAAAACTGTTTTTT. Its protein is CASSVSGGGEKLFF.

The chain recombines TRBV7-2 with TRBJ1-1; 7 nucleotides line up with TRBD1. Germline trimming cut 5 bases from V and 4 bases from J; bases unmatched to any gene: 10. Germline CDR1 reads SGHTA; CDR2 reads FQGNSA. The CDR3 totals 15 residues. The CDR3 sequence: CASSGGDRGFTEAFF. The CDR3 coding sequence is TGTGCCAGCAGCGGGGGGGACAGAGGATTCACTGAAGCTTTCTTT. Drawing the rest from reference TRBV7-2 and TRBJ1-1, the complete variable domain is GAGVSQSPSNKVTEKGKDVELRCDPISGHTALYWYRQSLGQGLEFLIYFQGNSAPDKSGLPSDRFSAERTGGSVSTLTIQRTQQEDSAVYLCASSGGDRGFTEAFFGQGTRLTVV.

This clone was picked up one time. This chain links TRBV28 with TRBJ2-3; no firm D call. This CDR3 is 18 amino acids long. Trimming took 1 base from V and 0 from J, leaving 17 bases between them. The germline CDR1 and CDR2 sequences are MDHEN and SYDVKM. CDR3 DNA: TGTGCCAGCAGTTTATCGTGGCTCCGGCAGCTTAGCACAGATACGCAGTATTTT. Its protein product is CASSLSWLRQLSTDTQYF.

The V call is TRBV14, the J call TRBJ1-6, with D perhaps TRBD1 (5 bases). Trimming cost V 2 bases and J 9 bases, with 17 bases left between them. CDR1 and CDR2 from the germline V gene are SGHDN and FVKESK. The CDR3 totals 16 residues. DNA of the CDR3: TGTGCCAGCAGCCAAAATAACGGCGTCGGGGGTTCACCCCTCCACTTT. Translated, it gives CASSQNNGVGGSPLHF.

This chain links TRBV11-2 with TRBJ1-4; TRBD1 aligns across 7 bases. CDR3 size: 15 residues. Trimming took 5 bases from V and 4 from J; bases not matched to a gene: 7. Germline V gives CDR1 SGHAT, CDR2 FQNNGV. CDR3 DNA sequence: TGTGCCAGCAGCAAGGAGGGGACAGATAATGAAAAACTGTTTTTT. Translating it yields CASSKEGTDNEKLFF. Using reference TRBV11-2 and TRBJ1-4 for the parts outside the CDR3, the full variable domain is EAGVAQSPRYKIIEKRQSVAFWCNPISGHATLYWYQQILGQGPKLLIQFQNNGVVDDSQLPKDRFSAERLKGVDSTLKIQPAKLEDSAVYLCASSKEGTDNEKLFFGSGTQLSVL.

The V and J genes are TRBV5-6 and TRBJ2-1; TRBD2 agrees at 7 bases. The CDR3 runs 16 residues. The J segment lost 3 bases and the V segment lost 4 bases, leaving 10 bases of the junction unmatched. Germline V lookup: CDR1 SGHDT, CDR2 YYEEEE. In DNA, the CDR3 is TGTGCCAGCAGCCACAGAGCGGGACCAAACTACAATGAGCAGTTCTTC. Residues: CASSHRAGPNYNEQFF.

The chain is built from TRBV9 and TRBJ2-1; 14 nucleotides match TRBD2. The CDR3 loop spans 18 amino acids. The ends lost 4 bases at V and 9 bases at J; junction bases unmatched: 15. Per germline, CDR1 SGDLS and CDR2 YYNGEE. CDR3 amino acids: CASSHSGTSGSVYGEQFF. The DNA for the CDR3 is TGTGCCAGCAGCCACTCCGGGACTAGCGGGAGTGTTTACGGTGAGCAGTTCTTC.

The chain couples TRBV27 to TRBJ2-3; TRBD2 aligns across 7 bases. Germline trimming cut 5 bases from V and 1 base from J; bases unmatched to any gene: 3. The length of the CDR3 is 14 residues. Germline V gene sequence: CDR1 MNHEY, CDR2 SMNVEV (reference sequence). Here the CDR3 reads CASSRSGRTDTQYF. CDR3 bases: TGTGCCAGCAGTCGTAGCGGGCGCACAGATACGCAGTATTTT.

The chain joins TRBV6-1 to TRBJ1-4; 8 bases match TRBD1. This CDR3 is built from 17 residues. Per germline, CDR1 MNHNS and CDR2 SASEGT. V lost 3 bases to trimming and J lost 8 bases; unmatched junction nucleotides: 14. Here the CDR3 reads CASSDSPGGGVKEKLFF. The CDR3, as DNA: TGTGCCAGCAGTGACAGCCCAGGGGGCGGGGTTAAGGAAAAACTGTTTTTT.

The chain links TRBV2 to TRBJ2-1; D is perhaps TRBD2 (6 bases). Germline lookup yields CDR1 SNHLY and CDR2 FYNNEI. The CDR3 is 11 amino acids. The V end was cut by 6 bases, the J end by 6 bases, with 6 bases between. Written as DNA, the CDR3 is TGTGCCAGCAGGGAGGGCAATGAGCAGTTCTTC. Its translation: CASREGNEQFF.

The CDR3 is CASSWIGSEQFF. The CDR3 region has the DNA TGCGCCAGCAGTTGGATCGGATCTGAGCAGTTCTTC. This chain links TRBV23-1 with TRBJ2-1; no definite D call. TRBV23-1 is given ORF status, its function remaining uncertain. Trimming removed 5 bases from V and 9 bases from J, with 11 bases in between. CDR3 size: 12 residues.

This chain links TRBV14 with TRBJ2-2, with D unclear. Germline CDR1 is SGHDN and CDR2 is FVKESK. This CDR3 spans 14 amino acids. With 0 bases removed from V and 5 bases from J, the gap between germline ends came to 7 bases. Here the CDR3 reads CASSQDEETGELFF. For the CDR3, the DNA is TGTGCCAGCAGCCAAGATGAGGAAACCGGGGAGCTGTTTTTT.

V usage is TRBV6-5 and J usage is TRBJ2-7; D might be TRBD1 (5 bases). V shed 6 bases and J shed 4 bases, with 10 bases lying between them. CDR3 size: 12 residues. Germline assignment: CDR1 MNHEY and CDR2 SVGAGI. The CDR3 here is CASRGRVYEQYF. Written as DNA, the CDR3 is TGTGCCAGCAGGGGCAGGGTTTACGAGCAGTACTTC.

The CDR3 region is CASRGGTRIYGYTF. The CDR3 coding sequence is TGTGCCAGCCGGGGGGGGACCCGCATCTATGGCTACACCTTC. The rearrangement joins TRBV19 to TRBJ1-2, with D tentatively TRBD1 (5 bases). Germline CDR1 reads LNHDA; CDR2 reads SQIVND (reference sequence). Trimming took off 9 bases at V and 4 bases at J, with 18 bases between the two ends. The length of the CDR3 is 14 residues. Filled out from reference TRBV19 and TRBJ1-2, the complete variable domain reads DGGITQSPKYLFRKEGQNVTLSCEQNLNHDAMYWYRQDPGQGLRLIYYSQIVNDFQKGDIAEGYSVSREKKESFPLTVTSAQKNPTAFYLCASRGGTRIYGYTFGSGTRLTVV.

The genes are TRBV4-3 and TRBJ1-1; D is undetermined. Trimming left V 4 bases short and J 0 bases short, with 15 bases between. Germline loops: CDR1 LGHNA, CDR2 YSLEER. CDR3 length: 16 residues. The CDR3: CASSPGVGQLNTEAFF. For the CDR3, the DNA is TGCGCCAGCAGCCCAGGCGTAGGGCAGTTGAACACTGAAGCTTTCTTT.

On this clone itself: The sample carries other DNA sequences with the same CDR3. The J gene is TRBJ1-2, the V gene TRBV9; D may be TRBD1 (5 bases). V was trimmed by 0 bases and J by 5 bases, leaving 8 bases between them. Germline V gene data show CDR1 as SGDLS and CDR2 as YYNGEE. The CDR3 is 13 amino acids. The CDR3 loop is CASSVDGGYGYTF. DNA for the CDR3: TGTGCCAGCAGCGTAGATGGGGGATATGGCTACACCTTC.

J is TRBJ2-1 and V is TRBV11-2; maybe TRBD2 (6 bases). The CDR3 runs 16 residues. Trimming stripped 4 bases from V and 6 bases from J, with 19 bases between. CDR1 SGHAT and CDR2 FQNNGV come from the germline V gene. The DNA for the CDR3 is TGTGCCAGCAGCTCAATCAGCGGGTTTCCCACCAATGAGCAGTTCTTC. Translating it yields CASSSISGFPTNEQFF.

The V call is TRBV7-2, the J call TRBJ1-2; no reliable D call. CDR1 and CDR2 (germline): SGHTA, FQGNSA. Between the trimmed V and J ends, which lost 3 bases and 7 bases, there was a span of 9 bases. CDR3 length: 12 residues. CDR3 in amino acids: CASSLNDRGYTF. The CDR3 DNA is TGTGCCAGCAGCTTGAACGATCGTGGCTACACCTTC.

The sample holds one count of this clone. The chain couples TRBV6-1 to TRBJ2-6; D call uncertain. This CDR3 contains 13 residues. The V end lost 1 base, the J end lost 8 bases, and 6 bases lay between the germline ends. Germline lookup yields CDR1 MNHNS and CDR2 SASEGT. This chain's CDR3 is CASSEGAPNVLTF. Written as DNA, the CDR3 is TGTGCCAGCAGTGAAGGTGCCCCCAACGTCCTGACTTTC.

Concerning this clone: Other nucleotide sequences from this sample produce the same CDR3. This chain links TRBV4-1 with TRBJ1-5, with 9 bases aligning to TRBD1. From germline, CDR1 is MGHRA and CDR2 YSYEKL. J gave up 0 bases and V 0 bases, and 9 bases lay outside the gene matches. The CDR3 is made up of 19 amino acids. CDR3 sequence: CASSQDPGQGSYSNQPQHF. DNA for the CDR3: TGCGCCAGCAGCCAAGATCCTGGACAGGGGTCTTATAGCAATCAGCCCCAGCATTTT.

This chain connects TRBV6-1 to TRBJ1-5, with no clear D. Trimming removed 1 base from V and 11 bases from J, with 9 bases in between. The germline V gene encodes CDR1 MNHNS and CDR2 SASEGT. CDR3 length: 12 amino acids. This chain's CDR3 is CASSEGLGAQHF. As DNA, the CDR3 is TGTGCCAGCAGTGAAGGGCTCGGGGCCCAGCATTTT.

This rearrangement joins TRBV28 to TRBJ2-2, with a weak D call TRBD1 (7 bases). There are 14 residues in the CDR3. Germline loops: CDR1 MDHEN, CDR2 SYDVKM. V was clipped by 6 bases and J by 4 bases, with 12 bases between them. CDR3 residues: CASRRQGGTGELFF. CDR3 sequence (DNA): TGTGCCAGCAGGAGACAGGGAGGCACCGGGGAGCTGTTTTTT.

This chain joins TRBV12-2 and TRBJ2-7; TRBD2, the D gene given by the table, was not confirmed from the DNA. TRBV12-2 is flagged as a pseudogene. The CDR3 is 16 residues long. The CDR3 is CASRSPGREGSYEQYF. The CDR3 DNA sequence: TGTGCAAGTCGCTCCCCGGGGAGGGAGGGGAGTTACGAGCAGTACTTC.

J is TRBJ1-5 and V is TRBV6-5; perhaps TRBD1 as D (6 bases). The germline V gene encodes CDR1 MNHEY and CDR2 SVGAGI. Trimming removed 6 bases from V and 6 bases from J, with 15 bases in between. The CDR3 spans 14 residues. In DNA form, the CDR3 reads TGTGCCAGCAGGCAACAGGGAAAGGGTCAGCCCCAGCATTTT. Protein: CASRQQGKGQPQHF.

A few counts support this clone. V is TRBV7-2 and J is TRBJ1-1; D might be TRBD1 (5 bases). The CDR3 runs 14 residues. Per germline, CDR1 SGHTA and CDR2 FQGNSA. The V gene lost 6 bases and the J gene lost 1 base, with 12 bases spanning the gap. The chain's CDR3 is CASRRQTPNTEAFF. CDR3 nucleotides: TGTGCCAGCAGAAGACAGACTCCGAACACTGAAGCTTTCTTT.

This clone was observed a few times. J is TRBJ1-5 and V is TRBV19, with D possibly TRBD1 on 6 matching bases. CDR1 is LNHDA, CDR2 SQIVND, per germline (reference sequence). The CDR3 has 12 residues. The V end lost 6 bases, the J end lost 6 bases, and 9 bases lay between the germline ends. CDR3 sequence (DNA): TGTGCCAGTAGAGGGACAAGTCAGCCCCAGCATTTT. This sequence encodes CASRGTSQPQHF.

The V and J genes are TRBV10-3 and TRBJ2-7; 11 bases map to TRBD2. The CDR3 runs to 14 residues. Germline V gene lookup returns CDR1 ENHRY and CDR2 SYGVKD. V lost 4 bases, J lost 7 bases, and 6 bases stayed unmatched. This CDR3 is CAISGGSGRGEQYF. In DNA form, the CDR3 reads TGTGCCATCAGTGGCGGTAGCGGGAGGGGTGAGCAGTACTTC.

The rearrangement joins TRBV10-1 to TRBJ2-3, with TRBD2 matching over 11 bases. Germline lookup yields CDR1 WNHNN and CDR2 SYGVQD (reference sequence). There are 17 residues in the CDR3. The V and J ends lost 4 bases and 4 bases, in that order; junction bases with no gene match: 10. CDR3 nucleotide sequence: TGCGCCAGCAGTGGACCTTCACTAGCGGGAGCCCCAGATACGCAGTATTTT. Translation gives CASSGPSLAGAPDTQYF.

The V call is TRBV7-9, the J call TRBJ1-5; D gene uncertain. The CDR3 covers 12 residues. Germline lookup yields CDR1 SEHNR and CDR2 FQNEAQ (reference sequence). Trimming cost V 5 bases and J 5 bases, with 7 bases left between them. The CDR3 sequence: CASSRADQPQHF. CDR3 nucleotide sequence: TGTGCCAGCAGCCGCGCCGATCAGCCCCAGCATTTT.

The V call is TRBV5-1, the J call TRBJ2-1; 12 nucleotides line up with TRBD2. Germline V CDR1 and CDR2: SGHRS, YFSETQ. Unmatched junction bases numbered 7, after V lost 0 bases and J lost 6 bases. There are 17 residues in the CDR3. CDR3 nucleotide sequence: TGCGCCAGCAGCTTGGCCAGGGGACTAGCGGGTCGCAATGAGCAGTTCTTC. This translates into CASSLARGLAGRNEQFF.

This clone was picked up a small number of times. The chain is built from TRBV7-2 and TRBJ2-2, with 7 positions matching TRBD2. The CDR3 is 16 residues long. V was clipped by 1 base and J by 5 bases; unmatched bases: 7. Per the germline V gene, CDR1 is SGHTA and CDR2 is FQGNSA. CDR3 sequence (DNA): TGTGCCAGCAGCTTAGAGTCGAGCGGGAATACCGGGGAGCTGTTTTTT. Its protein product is CASSLESSGNTGELFF.

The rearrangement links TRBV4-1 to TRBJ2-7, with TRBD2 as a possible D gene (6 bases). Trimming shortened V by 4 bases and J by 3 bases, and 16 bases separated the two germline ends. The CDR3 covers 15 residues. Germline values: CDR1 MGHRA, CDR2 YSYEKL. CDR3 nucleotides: TGCGCCAGCAGCCCAAGAAGCGGGCTCGGCTACGAGCAGTACTTC. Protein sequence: CASSPRSGLGYEQYF.